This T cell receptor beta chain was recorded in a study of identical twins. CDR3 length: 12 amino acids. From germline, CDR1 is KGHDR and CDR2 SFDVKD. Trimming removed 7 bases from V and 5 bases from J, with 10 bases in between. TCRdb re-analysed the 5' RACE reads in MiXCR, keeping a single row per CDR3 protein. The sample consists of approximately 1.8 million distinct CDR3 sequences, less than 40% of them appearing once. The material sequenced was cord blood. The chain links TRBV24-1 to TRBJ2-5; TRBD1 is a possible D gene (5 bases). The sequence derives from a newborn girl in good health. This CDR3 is CATRGLEETQYF. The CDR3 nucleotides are TGTGCCACCAGGGGGCTCGAGGAGACCCAGTACTTC.